This TCR beta chain was sequenced for a study of patients and donors after allogeneic stem cell transplantation. Germline V gene sequence: CDR1 DFQATT, CDR2 SNEGSKA (reference sequence). This CDR3 contains 16 residues. The germline V and J ends were trimmed by 0 bases and 3 bases, with 15 bases remaining between them. TCRdb redid the calling of the RT-PCR reads with MiXCR, one entry per CDR3 protein. The table shows about 150,000 distinct CDR3 sequences, with over 30% occurring only once. The V gene is TRBV20-1, the J gene TRBJ1-5; possible D gene TRBD1, 5 bases. The clonotype comes from a human donor who was either an allogeneic HSCT recipient or a stem cell or donor lymphocyte infusion donor (not recorded which). It is not recorded whose cells these are; they may come from a transplant donor. The sample comprised blood, either unsorted or a sorted T cell fraction (not recorded which). CDR3 coding DNA: TGCAGTGCTAGAGAGGGGGTACTGGGGCTCAATCAGCCCCAGCATTTT. Protein product: CSAREGVLGLNQPQHF.